The following is a T cell receptor (beta chain) sequence with its context. Germline V gene sequence: CDR1 LGHDT, CDR2 YNNKEL (reference sequence). V lost 0 bases and J 0 bases, leaving 8 bases between the germline ends. The CDR3 contains 15 residues. TCRdb keeps only in-frame clones here, not all; method: immunoSEQ multiplex PCR. The sample includes a few hundred thousand clones, roughly 88% of them seen just once. This record comes from a study of blood T cell repertoires in COVID-19. The source of this sequence is a young man who had recovered from COVID-19. Sequencing was carried out using PBMCs or T cells enriched from blood (not recorded which). The gene calls are TRBV3-1 (or the pseudogene TRBV3-2) and TRBJ1-1; perhaps TRBD1 as D (5 bases). The chain's CDR3 is CASSQDTGLNTEAFF. The CDR3 DNA sequence: TGTGCCAGCAGCCAAGATACAGGCTTGAACACTGAAGCTTTCTTT.